This T cell receptor (beta chain) was captured by sequencing in a study of cytomegalovirus exposure and HLA in healthy donors. Findings and limits, study-wide: Presence/absence analyses supposed approximately even sequencing depth among donors. About 87% or about 30% of the time was how often most TCR beta V segments were productive, according to an earlier analysis.

This CDR3 spans 16 amino acids. Germline V gene data show CDR1 as MRHNA and CDR2 as SNTAGT. The ends were cut back, 0 bases at V and 2 bases at J, with 10 bases in the middle. Although they were nominally healthy when sampled, donors likely had unrecorded immune exposures. The PCR had 60 Vbeta and 13 Jbeta primers. TCRdb keeps only in-frame clones here, not all; method: immunoSEQ multiplex PCR. Among 160,000 or so clones listed, more than 60% were seen once. To note about this clone: Its antigen is undetermined.

The receptor's source is a human donor in good health. The chain combines TRBV6-4 with TRBJ2-2; no firm D call. The sample consisted of PBMCs. The CDR3 sequence: CASSDSISSNTGELFF. The CDR3 DNA reads as TGTGCCAGCAGTGACTCGATCTCGAGTAACACCGGGGAGCTGTTTTTT.